Here is one T cell receptor (beta chain) with its context. This sample is part of a study of glioma-infiltrating T cells after dendritic cell vaccination. Study details: Three intradermal dendritic cell vaccine injections were given every two weeks.

The sample's time point: after dendritic cell vaccination, including at tumor progression/relapse. TCRB CDR3 was amplified from 2 ug genomic DNA or less. Sequencing used immunoSEQ multiplex PCR; TCRdb keeps in-frame clones, though not all of them. The table shows 70,000 to 90,000 clones, with roughly 87% occurring only once. The germline V gene encodes CDR1 MNHGY and CDR2 SVAAGI. With 5 bases removed from V and 9 bases from J, the gap between germline ends came to 19 bases. The CDR3 runs to 15 residues. The sequencing here drew on blood, taken after dendritic cell vaccination. The TCR originated in a human donor with glioblastoma. V usage is TRBV6-9 and J usage is TRBJ1-4; perhaps TRBD1 as D (5 bases). The CDR3 loop reads CASSAPDSLIKKLFF. Written as DNA, the CDR3 is TGTGCCAGCAGTGCTCCTGACAGCTTAATTAAAAAACTGTTTTTT.